Sequencing of this T cell receptor (beta chain) was carried out in a study of T cell repertoires in cytomegalovirus infection. Study at large: Matching HLA type and CMV infection were both indicated by public TCR beta signatures.

Study-wide findings and caveats: Dominating the ex vivo response were HLA-C-restricted CMV-specific TCR beta clonotypes. Cumulative public TCR beta family frequency identified carriers of CMV plus the relevant HLA.

Concerning this clonotype: Its target is not known.

TCRdb called the reads again in MiXCR, with one record for every CDR3 protein. The data show 310,000 or so distinct CDR3 sequences, with about 17% seen just once and around 11% held by the top ten. The CDR3 totals 15 residues. Germline CDR1 MNHEY, CDR2 SMNVEV (reference sequence). The ends were cut back, 2 bases at V and 0 bases at J, with 11 bases in the middle. Sequenced material: PBMCs. The V gene is TRBV27, the J gene TRBJ2-7; D uncertain. The sequence was collected from a human donor in good health (CMV status not recorded). Some clones in this sample may be carry-over from other donors' samples. CDR3 DNA: TGTGCCAGCAGTTTAGTGGCAGGACGCTCCTACGAGCAGTACTTC. Translated, it gives CASSLVAGRSYEQYF.